This TCR beta chain was captured by sequencing in a study of cytomegalovirus exposure and HLA in healthy donors. 13 Jbeta primers and 60 Vbeta primers were used for the PCR. Clones were sequenced by immunoSEQ multiplex PCR, and TCRdb holds only the in-frame ones, with some missing. This table has fewer than 70,000 clones, roughly 68% appearing once. This CDR3 comprises 14 residues. Germline V gene data show CDR1 as GTSNPN and CDR2 as SVGIG (reference sequence). V lost 3 bases, J lost 3 bases, and 5 bases stayed unmatched. Sequencing was carried out using PBMCs. The sequence derives from an older woman in good health and CMV-seropositive. J is TRBJ2-3 and V is TRBV30; 8 bases align to TRBD2. The CDR3 coding sequence is TGTGCCTGGAGGTTCCGGGGGGGGACAGATACGCAGTATTTT. Its translation is CAWRFRGGTDTQYF.